This T cell receptor beta chain is drawn from a study of radiotherapy plus CTLA-4 blockade in lung cancer (dated by TCRdb to the late 2010s). Looking at the study overall: Among the enrolled patients, about 19% had an objective response, and 25% to 35% reached disease control. The paper's findings and limits, for the study overall: After treatment with radiotherapy and ipilimumab, TCR clones that came from tumors expanded in the peripheral blood. The strongest predictors of response, as reported, were early dynamic changes in blood T cell clones along with a rise in serum interferon-beta after radiation.

Regarding this clone: Its antigen is unknown. It has no much larger one-base neighbor in the sample; base qualities were not kept.

The library relied on the immunoSEQ multiplex PCR assay. TCRdb obtained this table from immuneACCESS and retained in-frame rearrangements with V and J assigned. These tables miss some clones; where compared with another copy, unresolved V genes account for less than half of the shortfall, and the remainder is unexplained. This sample has tens of thousands of clones in its table, and 60% to 80% of those were observed once. Around 8.9% of the sample is taken by the ten largest. In this study, focal radiation therapy paired with CTLA-4 blockade (ipilimumab) was tested in patients who had chemo-refractory metastatic non-small-cell lung cancer. The germline V gene specifies SGHAT as CDR1 and FQNNGV as CDR2. The CDR3 numbers 15 residues from cysteine through phenylalanine. Just the 45-base CDR3 DNA is kept, in frame starting at base 1. V is cut back by 3 bases and J by 9 bases, with 8 bases in the junction unmatched.

This specimen was peripheral blood, taken from a patient treated with radiotherapy plus ipilimumab. This clonotype was sampled from a human donor with non-small cell lung cancer who had stable disease on radiotherapy plus ipilimumab. This sequence uses TRBV11-2 and TRBJ1-6; the junction holds 7 bases that match TRBD1. The CDR3 is CASSLGQGVGSPLHF. The DNA sequence is given as TGTGCCAGCAGCTTGGGGCAGGGGGTGGGTTCACCCCTCCACTTT.